These 5 T cell receptor beta chains originate from one sample sequenced in a study of cytotoxic CD8 clonotypes in ibrutinib-treated CLL. Generated by immunoSEQ multiplex PCR, the TCRdb table keeps only in-frame clones and is missing some. This sample has around 310,000 clones, with about 77% found just once. The sample consisted of PBMCs, taken before ibrutinib treatment. The receptors come from a human donor with chronic lymphocytic leukemia.

This chain connects TRBV28 to TRBJ1-2; D uncertain. This CDR3 region has 13 residues. Germline CDR1 and CDR2: MDHEN and SYDVKM. V lost 4 bases, J lost 4 bases, and 10 bases lay in between. In DNA, the CDR3 is TGTGCCAGCAGTTCCCTCTCCCCCTATGGCTACACCTTC. Translation: CASSSLSPYGYTF.

The V and J genes are TRBV4-2 and TRBJ2-3, with D possibly TRBD2 on 7 matching bases. Germline CDR1 is LGHNA and CDR2 is YNFKEQ. This CDR3 region has 21 residues. V was shortened by 3 bases and J by 4 bases, with 32 bases between the two germline ends. CDR3 sequence (DNA): TGTGCCAGCAGCCAGGGAGGCGGGGGCCCACGCGGGGCGCTACGGCCAGATACGCAGTATTTT. Protein sequence: CASSQGGGGPRGALRPDTQYF.

This clone came up once. The V gene is TRBV6-1, the J gene TRBJ1-1, with a possible D match to TRBD1 (6 bases). The germline V gene encodes CDR1 MNHNS and CDR2 SASEGT. V gave up 4 bases and J gave up 1 base, with 10 bases separating them. The CDR3 totals 14 residues. DNA of the CDR3: TGTGCCAGCAGTGGACAGGCCTCGAACACTGAAGCTTTCTTT. Translated, it gives CASSGQASNTEAFF.

V gene TRBV2 combines with J gene TRBJ2-1; 12 bases align to TRBD2. The CDR3 contains 16 residues. Per germline, CDR1 SNHLY and CDR2 FYNNEI. The trim removed 6 bases at V and 7 bases at J, leaving 10 bases unmatched. CDR3 protein: CASRGLTSGSGNEQFF. DNA for the CDR3: TGTGCCAGCAGGGGGCTGACTAGCGGGAGTGGTAATGAGCAGTTCTTC.

This clone came up a few times. This chain links TRBV28 with TRBJ2-1; D might be TRBD2 (5 bases). In germline, CDR1 is MDHEN, CDR2 SYDVKM. V was pared by 5 bases and J by 12 bases, with 14 bases between. The CDR3 contains 12 residues. The CDR3 DNA reads as TGTGCCAGCAGTACCCGGGATAACTGGCAGTTCTTC. Translation gives CASSTRDNWQFF.